This T cell receptor beta chain derives from a study of T cells after yellow fever vaccination. This clonotype was seen repeatedly, ten times or more. TCRdb redid the calling of the 5' RACE reads with MiXCR, one entry per CDR3 protein. This sample carries 620,000 or so distinct CDR3 sequences, around 16% of them seen once, and the ten largest clones take 17%. The sample consisted of PBMCs, taken more than 4 days after the first yellow fever vaccination. This receptor was identified in a man aged 18 to 29 who received the YFV17D yellow fever vaccine.

CDR3 in amino acids: CASSLGQGPQETQYF. The DNA of the CDR3 is TGTGCCAGCAGCCTCGGACAGGGGCCCCAAGAGACCCAGTACTTC. This chain connects TRBV3-1 to TRBJ2-5; 9 bases are shared with TRBD1. V lost 4 bases, J lost 1 base, and 4 bases stayed unmatched. The CDR3 length is 15 residues. The germline gives CDR1 LGHDT, CDR2 YNNKEL (reference sequence).